This record concerns one T cell receptor (beta chain) sequence. Produced via immunoSEQ multiplex PCR; TCRdb's table is partial and in-frame only. The sample lists about 100,000 clones, about 90% occurring once. These data belong to a study of T cell responses to AZD1222 COVID-19 vaccine. Germline V lookup: CDR1 MNHEY, CDR2 SMNVEV (reference sequence). CDR3 size: 16 residues. Trimming removed 5 bases from V and 5 bases from J; junction bases left unmatched: 14. This chain links TRBV27 with TRBJ1-1, with 7 bases aligning to TRBD1. Here the sequenced sample was peripheral blood, taken 28 days after the second AZD1222 dose. The receptor was isolated from an adult who received the AZD1222 COVID-19 vaccine. The DNA for the CDR3 is TGTGCCAGCAGTACATCCCCCGTCAGGGGGGGGACTGAAGCTTTCTTT. It specifies CASSTSPVRGGTEAFF.